The 32 T cell receptor beta chains reported below all come from one sample, sequenced in a study of blood T cell repertoires in COVID-19. TCRdb's table, derived via immunoSEQ multiplex PCR, lists solely in-frame clones and lacks some. The sample holds 150,000 to 200,000 clones; 82% are singletons and the top ten take roughly 7%. The sample taken for sequencing was peripheral blood. These TCRs come from a woman aged 40-49 years with COVID-19, enrolled during active disease.

This clone showed up just a few times. The chain employs TRBV4-1 and TRBJ1-2; D is unresolved. The germline V and J ends were trimmed by 0 bases and 8 bases, with 16 bases remaining between them. The germline V gene has CDR1 MGHRA and CDR2 YSYEKL. This CDR3 is built from 15 residues. CDR3 amino acids: CASSQDIGRNDGYTF. The CDR3 bases are TGCGCCAGCAGCCAAGATATAGGGAGAAATGACGGCTACACCTTC.

The rearrangement joins TRBV3-1 (or the pseudogene TRBV3-2) to TRBJ1-1; possible D gene TRBD1, 5 bases. Per the germline V gene, CDR1 is LGHDT and CDR2 is YNNKEL (reference sequence). The CDR3 runs 15 residues. The germline V and J ends were trimmed by 1 base and 11 bases, with 20 bases remaining between them. CDR3 coding DNA: TGTGCCAGCAGCCAAGGCTCGCCGGGGGTCCGTTCTGCTTTCTTT. This sequence encodes CASSQGSPGVRSAFF.

The chain carries TRBV5-4 and TRBJ2-5; 10 nucleotides match TRBD1. Per the germline V gene, CDR1 is SGHNT and CDR2 is YYREEE (reference sequence). The length of the CDR3 is 14 residues. The trim removed 3 bases at V and 3 bases at J, leaving 2 bases unmatched. The CDR3 coding sequence is TGTGCCAGCAGCTGGGGGACAGGGGAAGAGACCCAGTACTTC. It translates to CASSWGTGEETQYF.

This clone was counted once. The chain joins TRBV30 to TRBJ2-3; 9 bases agree with TRBD1. The V gene's germline CDR1 is GTSNPN and CDR2 SVGIG (reference sequence). The CDR3 consists of 15 residues. Trimming took 3 bases from V and 3 from J; bases not matched to a gene: 7. The CDR3 DNA reads TGTGCCTGGAGCCGAGGGACAGGGCAGACAGATACGCAGTATTTT. Translation: CAWSRGTGQTDTQYF.

The chain employs TRBV5-1 and TRBJ2-5, with D tentatively TRBD2 (7 bases). The V and J ends lost 4 bases and 7 bases respectively, with 17 bases between them. Germline CDR1 SGHRS, CDR2 YFSETQ. This CDR3 spans 14 amino acids. Here the CDR3 reads CASSEGPGGRTQYF. In DNA form, the CDR3 reads TGCGCCAGCAGCGAGGGCCCCGGGGGGCGGACCCAGTACTTC.

The gene calls are TRBV9 and TRBJ2-5; 12 bases line up with TRBD2. The CDR3 covers 19 residues. Germline V gene sequence: CDR1 SGDLS, CDR2 YYNGEE. J lost 5 bases, V lost 0 bases, and 14 bases had no gene match. Here the CDR3 reads CASSVEAGGRGTSGETQYF. CDR3 nucleotide sequence: TGTGCCAGCAGCGTAGAGGCTGGGGGGAGAGGGACTAGCGGGGAGACCCAGTACTTC.

V is TRBV9 and J is TRBJ1-1; 10 bases match TRBD1. V was pared by 4 bases and J by 0 bases, with 12 bases of the junction left unmatched. The germline V gene encodes CDR1 SGDLS and CDR2 YYNGEE. The length of the CDR3 is 18 residues. The CDR3 region is CASSFAGTGALMNTEAFF. The CDR3 DNA follows: TGTGCCAGCAGCTTTGCCGGGACAGGGGCCCTCATGAACACTGAAGCTTTCTTT.

The chain uses TRBV5-5 and TRBJ1-2; no definite D call. CDR1 and CDR2 (germline): SGHKS, YYEKEE (reference sequence). The length of the CDR3 is 14 residues. V lost 1 base, J lost 2 bases, and 9 bases lay in between. The CDR3 sequence: CASSLTATNYGYTF. CDR3 sequence (DNA): TGTGCCAGCAGCTTGACAGCAACCAACTATGGCTACACCTTC.

J is TRBJ2-3 and V is TRBV6-5; TRBD1 is a possible D gene (6 bases). CDR1 and CDR2 (germline): MNHEY, SVGAGI. The CDR3 contains 13 residues. Trimming stripped 8 bases from V and 4 bases from J, with 13 bases between. CDR3 loop: CASARTEADTQYF. In DNA, the CDR3 is TGTGCCAGCGCGAGGACAGAAGCAGATACGCAGTATTTT.

The gene calls are TRBV4-1 and TRBJ2-4; 14 bases map to TRBD2. CDR1 and CDR2 from the germline V gene are MGHRA and YSYEKL. The CDR3 totals 18 residues. The trim removed 4 bases at V and 1 base at J, leaving 6 bases unmatched. CDR3 residues: CASSPGLAGVGAKNIQYF. CDR3 coding DNA: TGCGCCAGCAGCCCGGGACTAGCGGGAGTCGGGGCCAAAAACATTCAGTACTTC.

The genes are TRBV6-4 and TRBJ2-4, with 7 nucleotides matching TRBD1. The CDR3 contains 16 residues. The V and J ends lost 7 bases and 6 bases, in that order; junction bases with no gene match: 15. The germline gives CDR1 MRHNA, CDR2 SNTAGT. Here the CDR3 DNA reads TGTGCCAGCAATTCTAACTCCTTGACAGGGACAAACATTCAGTACTTC. It codes for CASNSNSLTGTNIQYF.

The chain is built from TRBV21-1 and TRBJ1-4. TRBV21-1 is marked as a pseudogene. The CDR3 is 17 amino acids. CDR3 sequence (DNA): TGTGCCAGCAGCAAAGCAGGGACTCCTGCAACTAATGAAAAACTGTTTTTT. Its protein is CASSKAGTPATNEKLFF.

The V gene is TRBV2, the J gene TRBJ2-2; 7 nucleotides agree with TRBD2. V lost 7 bases to trimming and J lost 2 bases; unmatched junction nucleotides: 7. This CDR3 is built from 15 residues. Germline CDR1 and CDR2: SNHLY and FYNNEI. CDR3 region: CASKDLAANTGELFF. CDR3 in DNA: TGTGCCAGCAAGGATCTAGCGGCTAACACCGGGGAGCTGTTTTTT.

The chain is built from TRBV7-8 and TRBJ1-2; tentatively, D is TRBD1 (6 bases). CDR3 size: 15 residues. Trimming pared 0 bases from V and 4 bases from J, leaving 12 bases between. Germline-derived CDR1 and CDR2 are SGHVS and FQNEAQ. In DNA form, the CDR3 reads TGTGCCAGCAGCTTAGCGCGGGGGGCGGTCTATGGCTACACCTTC. Translating gives CASSLARGAVYGYTF.

This chain joins TRBV2 and TRBJ1-1; tentatively, D is TRBD1 (5 bases). CDR1 is SNHLY, CDR2 FYNNEI, per germline. The germline V and J ends were trimmed by 2 bases and 5 bases, with 12 bases remaining between them. CDR3 size: 14 residues. For the CDR3, the DNA is TGTGCCAGCAGTGAATCCCTGGGGGGAACTGAAGCTTTCTTT. Translation: CASSESLGGTEAFF.

This sequence joins TRBV6-5 and TRBJ1-4; 11 bases match TRBD1. The CDR3 extends over 13 amino acids. V shed 7 bases, J shed 8 bases, and the junction held 3 bases outside the gene matches. From germline, CDR1 is MNHEY and CDR2 SVGAGI. CDR3 sequence (DNA): TGTGCCAGCATCGGGACAGGGGGGGAAAAACTGTTTTTT. Translated, it gives CASIGTGGEKLFF.

This chain joins TRBV18 and TRBJ2-1; D not certain. The CDR3 runs to 13 residues. Germline CDR1 reads KGHSH; CDR2 reads LQKENI. Deletions cut 4 bases from V and 6 bases from J, with 10 bases between. The CDR3 sequence is CASSLNSGNEQFF. The CDR3, as DNA: TGTGCCAGCTCACTAAATTCCGGCAATGAGCAGTTCTTC.

This clone was detected a few times. The rearrangement uses TRBV19 and TRBJ1-2; 12 bases are shared with TRBD1. V gave up 5 bases and J gave up 6 bases; unmatched junction bases: 7. CDR1 is LNHDA, CDR2 SQIVND, per germline (reference sequence). CDR3 length: 15 amino acids. The CDR3 loop reads CASSPRGTGGDGYTF. Written as DNA, the CDR3 is TGTGCCAGTAGTCCGAGGGGGACAGGGGGCGATGGCTACACCTTC. Together with reference TRBV19 and TRBJ1-2, the CDR3 gives the full variable domain: DGGITQSPKYLFRKEGQNVTLSCEQNLNHDAMYWYRQDPGQGLRLIYYSQIVNDFQKGDIAEGYSVSREKKESFPLTVTSAQKNPTAFYLCASSPRGTGGDGYTFGSGTRLTVV.

This clone has more than one count but fewer than ten. The rearrangement uses TRBV7-8 and TRBJ1-3; D not resolved. CDR3 length: 17 amino acids. Trimming removed 1 base from V and 1 base from J, with 14 bases in between. The V gene's germline CDR1 is SGHVS and CDR2 FQNEAQ. Here the CDR3 reads CASSLVGSRLSGNTIYF. CDR3 nucleotides: TGTGCCAGCAGCTTAGTTGGCTCCCGCCTTTCTGGAAACACCATATATTTT.

The J gene is TRBJ1-5, the V gene TRBV5-6; 11 positions match TRBD1. There are 16 residues in the CDR3. The germline V gene encodes CDR1 SGHDT and CDR2 YYEEEE. V lost 3 bases and J lost 3; bases outside the gene matches: 5. The CDR3 spells CASSYRDRGSNQPQHF. CDR3 in DNA: TGTGCCAGCAGCTACCGGGACAGGGGGTCCAATCAGCCCCAGCATTTT.

Only a few counts were recorded for this clone. The V call is TRBV9, the J call TRBJ2-1, with TRBD2 as a possible D gene (5 bases). CDR1 and CDR2 (germline): SGDLS, YYNGEE. This CDR3 region has 13 residues. Between the trimmed V and J ends, which lost 4 bases and 8 bases, there was a span of 13 bases. In DNA form, the CDR3 reads TGTGCCAGCAGCCCCCTAGGAGGCGATGAGCAGTTCTTC. It yields the protein CASSPLGGDEQFF.

CDR3 in amino acids: CASSPLTGYMNTEAFF. CDR3 sequence (DNA): TGTGCCAGCAGTCCTCTGACAGGTTATATGAACACTGAAGCTTTCTTT. The V and J genes are TRBV27 and TRBJ1-1; weak D call: TRBD1 (6 bases). V was shortened by 5 bases and J by 0 bases, with 16 bases between the two germline ends. The CDR3 extends over 16 amino acids. Germline assignment: CDR1 MNHEY and CDR2 SMNVEV (reference sequence).

In its sample, this clone was seen once. This chain uses TRBV11-2 with TRBJ2-1; 8 bases fit TRBD1. J gave up 2 bases and V 2 bases, and 5 bases lay outside the gene matches. This CDR3 has 16 amino acids. Germline loops: CDR1 SGHAT, CDR2 FQNNGV. CDR3 nucleotide sequence: TGTGCCAGCAGCTTACCAACAGGGGGGCCCTACAATGAGCAGTTCTTC. Translation gives CASSLPTGGPYNEQFF.

The rearrangement links TRBV24-1 to TRBJ2-1; D may be TRBD2 (5 bases). From germline, CDR1 is KGHDR and CDR2 SFDVKD. CDR3 length: 12 amino acids. V was pared by 9 bases and J by 8 bases, with 13 bases between. The DNA for the CDR3 is TGTGCCACCGGCCAAGGGAGCGATGAGCAGTTCTTC. Its translation: CATGQGSDEQFF.

J is TRBJ2-1 and V is TRBV4-1, with 11 bases aligning to TRBD2. Trimming cost V 2 bases and J 6 bases; bases outside gene matches: 6. Germline V lookup: CDR1 MGHRA, CDR2 YSYEKL. The length of the CDR3 is 16 residues. CDR3 DNA sequence: TGCGCCAGCAGCCAACCCCTAGCGGGAGGTTTCAATGAGCAGTTCTTC. Translation gives CASSQPLAGGFNEQFF.

This clone was counted a few times. The gene calls are TRBV2 and TRBJ1-6, with TRBD1 matching over 8 bases. The germline gives CDR1 SNHLY, CDR2 FYNNEI. The length of the CDR3 is 14 residues. Trimming at V came to 5 bases and at J to 10 bases, leaving 7 bases not matched to a gene. CDR3 nucleotide sequence: TGTGCCAGCAGTACTACAGGGGGTTGGTCACCCCTCCACTTT. It specifies CASSTTGGWSPLHF. The full variable domain, its missing parts supplied by reference TRBV2 and TRBJ1-6, is EPEVTQTPSHQVTQMGQEVILRCVPISNHLYFYWYRQILGQKVEFLVSFYNNEISEKSEIFDDQFSVERPDGSNFTLKIRSTKLEDSAMYFCASSTTGGWSPLHFGNGTRLTVT.

V is TRBV4-1 and J is TRBJ1-2, with D unclear. CDR3 size: 14 residues. V was trimmed by 3 bases and J by 7 bases, leaving 15 bases between them. The germline CDR1 and CDR2 sequences are MGHRA and YSYEKL. The CDR3 is CASSHRGPGIGYTF. DNA for the CDR3: TGCGCCAGCAGCCATCGGGGTCCGGGGATTGGCTACACCTTC.

V usage is TRBV10-3 and J usage is TRBJ2-3, with TRBD2 as a possible D gene (6 bases). V lost 10 bases and J 4 bases, leaving 12 bases between the germline ends. This CDR3 spans 12 amino acids. The germline CDR1 and CDR2 sequences are ENHRY and SYGVKD. Here the CDR3 reads CASSGESDTQYF. In DNA, the CDR3 is TGTGCCAGTTCGGGGGAGTCAGATACGCAGTATTTT.

This clone was counted between two and nine times. The chain joins TRBV4-1 to TRBJ2-5; 8 bases match TRBD1. Germline assignment: CDR1 MGHRA and CDR2 YSYEKL. The CDR3 spans 18 residues. Trimming cost V 0 bases and J 5 bases; bases outside gene matches: 14. The CDR3 nucleotides are TGCGCCAGCAGCCAAGACGCCGGTACCACAGGGGGAATGGAGACCCAGTACTTC. This encodes CASSQDAGTTGGMETQYF.

This clone was detected once. The chain links TRBV7-8 to TRBJ1-5; 8 bases are a match to TRBD1. Germline CDR1 and CDR2: SGHVS and FQNEAQ. The V segment lost 5 bases and the J segment 7 bases; nucleotides outside the gene matches: 10. The CDR3 extends over 15 amino acids. CDR3 region: CASSMGQASEQPQHF. For the CDR3, the DNA is TGTGCCAGCAGCATGGGACAGGCATCAGAACAGCCCCAGCATTTT.

As DNA, the CDR3 is TGTGCCAGTAGTATTGCCGGTAATCAGCCCCAGCATTTT. Translating it yields CASSIAGNQPQHF. The chain links TRBV19 to TRBJ1-5; D is undetermined. The CDR3 runs to 13 residues. V lost 3 bases and J 4 bases, leaving 7 bases between the germline ends. Germline V gene sequence: CDR1 LNHDA, CDR2 SQIVND (reference sequence).

This sequence joins TRBV28 and TRBJ2-1; tentatively, D is TRBD1 (5 bases). Germline V gene data show CDR1 as MDHEN and CDR2 as SYDVKM. The CDR3 is made up of 12 amino acids. V was shortened by 6 bases and J by 6 bases, with 9 bases between the two germline ends. CDR3 sequence: CASRIDSNEQFF. The CDR3 bases are TGTGCCAGCAGGATTGACAGCAATGAGCAGTTCTTC.